A single sample is the source of the 8 T cell receptor beta chains below, sequenced in a study of identical twins. Each CDR3 protein is one row after TCRdb ran MiXCR on the 5' RACE reads. This table holds roughly 1,500,000 distinct CDR3 sequences, roughly a third found once. Sequenced sample: cord blood. Every receptor here comes from a newborn girl in good health.

The sample holds one count of this clonotype. The rearrangement joins TRBV5-1 to TRBJ2-2; TRBD2 aligns across 8 bases. The trim removed 3 bases at V and 6 bases at J, leaving 4 bases unmatched. Germline CDR1 and CDR2: SGHRS and YFSETQ. The CDR3 is made up of 14 amino acids. In nucleotides, the CDR3 is TGCGCCAGCAGCTCCAGCGGGAGTGCCGGGGAGCTGTTTTTT. Protein product: CASSSSGSAGELFF.

The V gene is TRBV30, the J gene TRBJ2-3; 7 bases match TRBD2. The CDR3 consists of 15 residues. The junction had 14 bases not matched to a gene; V was cut back by 5 bases and J by 6 bases. The germline V gene has CDR1 GTSNPN and CDR2 SVGIG (reference sequence). CDR3 DNA sequence: TGTGCCTGGGGGACCTCTGGGCGGGGGTGGGATACGCAGTATTTT. Protein: CAWGTSGRGWDTQYF.

The chain uses TRBV27 and TRBJ2-7; D call uncertain. V was shortened by 11 bases and J by 12 bases, with 11 bases between the two germline ends. The germline gives CDR1 MNHEY, CDR2 SMNVEV (reference sequence). The CDR3 totals 8 residues. In DNA, the CDR3 is TGTGCCTACTACCCTGGGTACTTC. Translating it yields CAYYPGYF.

The chain is built from TRBV20-1 and TRBJ2-7; 8 positions match TRBD2. The germline V gene encodes CDR1 DFQATT and CDR2 SNEGSKA (reference sequence). The CDR3 contains 13 residues. V gave up 6 bases and J gave up 3 bases; unmatched junction bases: 7. CDR3 protein: CSAWTSRLYEQYF. CDR3 bases: TGCAGTGCCTGGACTAGCCGCCTCTACGAGCAGTACTTC.

The rearrangement links TRBV12-3 or TRBV12-4 to TRBJ2-3; D not resolved. V lost 6 bases, J lost 1 base, and 17 bases lay in between. The CDR3 loop spans 16 amino acids. The CDR3 DNA follows: TGTGCCAGCAGCACTGGACCGCCTGGGGGCACAGATACGCAGTATTTT. This codes for CASSTGPPGGTDTQYF.

The chain joins TRBV7-8 to TRBJ2-3; D is uncertain. Trimming cost V 3 bases and J 6 bases, with 13 bases left between them. The CDR3 covers 14 residues. Germline CDR1 and CDR2: SGHVS and FQNEAQ. The CDR3 nucleotides read TGTGCCAGCAGCTTTCACCCAAATCGGGATACGCAGTATTTT. Protein sequence: CASSFHPNRDTQYF. Full variable domain (remainder filled in from reference TRBV7-8 and TRBJ2-3): GAGVSQSPRYKVAKRGQDVALRCDPISGHVSLFWYQQALGQGPEFLTYFQNEAQLDKSGLPSDRFFAERPEGSVSTLKIQRTQQEDSAVYLCASSFHPNRDTQYFGPGTRLTVL.

This clonotype was seen only a few times. This chain connects TRBV5-1 to TRBJ2-1; D might be TRBD2 (6 bases). This CDR3 has 16 amino acids. Trimming cost V 0 bases and J 3 bases, with 13 bases left between them. Per the germline V gene, CDR1 is SGHRS and CDR2 is YFSETQ. The CDR3 protein is CASSLVGGELYNEQFF. The CDR3, as DNA: TGCGCCAGCAGCTTGGTAGGCGGGGAACTCTACAATGAGCAGTTCTTC.

The chain has TRBV20-1 and TRBJ1-5; no reliable D call. Germline CDR1 DFQATT, CDR2 SNEGSKA (reference sequence). V lost 6 bases to trimming and J lost 0 bases, with 12 bases between them. The CDR3 is made up of 14 amino acids. The CDR3 DNA sequence: TGCAGTGCCCCCCCACAGAATAGCAATCAGCCCCAGCATTTT. Amino acid sequence: CSAPPQNSNQPQHF.